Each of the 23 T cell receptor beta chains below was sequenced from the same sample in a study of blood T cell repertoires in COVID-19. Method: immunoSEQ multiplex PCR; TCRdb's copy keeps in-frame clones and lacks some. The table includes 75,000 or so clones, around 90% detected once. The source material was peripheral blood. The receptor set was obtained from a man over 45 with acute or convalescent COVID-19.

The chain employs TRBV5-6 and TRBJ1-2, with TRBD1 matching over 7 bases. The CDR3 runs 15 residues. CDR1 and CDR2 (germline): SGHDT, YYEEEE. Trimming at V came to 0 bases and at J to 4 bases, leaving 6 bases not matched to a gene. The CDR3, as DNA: TGTGCCAGCAGCTTGGAGGAGGGGGCTGGCTATGGCTACACCTTC. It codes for CASSLEEGAGYGYTF.

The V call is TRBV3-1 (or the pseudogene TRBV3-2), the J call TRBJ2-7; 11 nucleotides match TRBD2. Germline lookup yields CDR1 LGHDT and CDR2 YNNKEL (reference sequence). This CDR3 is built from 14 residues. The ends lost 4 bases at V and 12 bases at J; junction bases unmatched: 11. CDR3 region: CASSRTFGTSGRYF. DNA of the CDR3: TGTGCCAGCAGCCGAACATTCGGGACTAGCGGACGGTACTTC.

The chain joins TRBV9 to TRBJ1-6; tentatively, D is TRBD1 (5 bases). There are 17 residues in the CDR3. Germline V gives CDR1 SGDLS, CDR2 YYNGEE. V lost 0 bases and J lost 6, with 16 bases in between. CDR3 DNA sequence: TGTGCCAGCAGCGTAGATGGAACGGGCAGGGCTAATTCACCCCTCCACTTT. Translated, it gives CASSVDGTGRANSPLHF.

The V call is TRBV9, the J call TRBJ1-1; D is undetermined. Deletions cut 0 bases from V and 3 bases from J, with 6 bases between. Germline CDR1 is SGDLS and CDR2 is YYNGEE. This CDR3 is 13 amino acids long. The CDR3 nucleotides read TGTGCCAGCAGCGTAGGACAAGACACTGAAGCTTTCTTT. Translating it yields CASSVGQDTEAFF. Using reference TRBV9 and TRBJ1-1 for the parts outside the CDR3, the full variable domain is DSGVTQTPKHLITATGQRVTLRCSPRSGDLSVYWYQQSLDQGLQFLIQYYNGEERAKGNILERFSAQQFPDLHSELNLSSLELGDSALYFCASSVGQDTEAFFGQGTRLTVV.

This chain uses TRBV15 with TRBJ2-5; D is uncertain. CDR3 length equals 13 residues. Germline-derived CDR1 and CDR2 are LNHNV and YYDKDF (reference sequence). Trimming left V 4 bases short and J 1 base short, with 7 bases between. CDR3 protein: CATSINGQETQYF. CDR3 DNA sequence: TGTGCCACCAGCATAAACGGCCAAGAGACCCAGTACTTC.

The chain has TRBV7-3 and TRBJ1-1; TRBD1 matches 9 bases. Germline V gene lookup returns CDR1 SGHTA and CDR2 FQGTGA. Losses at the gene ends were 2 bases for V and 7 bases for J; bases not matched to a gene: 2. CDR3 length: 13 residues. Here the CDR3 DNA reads TGTGCCAGCAGCTTAGCGGGACAGGGTGAAGCTTTCTTT. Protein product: CASSLAGQGEAFF.

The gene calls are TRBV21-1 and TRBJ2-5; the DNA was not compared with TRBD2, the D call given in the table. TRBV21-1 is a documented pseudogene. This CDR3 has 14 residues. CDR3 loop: CASSEGLHQETQYF. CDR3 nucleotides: TGTGCCAGCAGCGAGGGACTACACCAAGAGACCCAGTACTTC.

The CDR3, as DNA: TGTGCCAGCAGGAGGGAATCTCAATGGGGTGAGCAGTTCTTC. Residues: CASRRESQWGEQFF. The genes are TRBV6-4 and TRBJ2-1; D perhaps matches TRBD2 (5 bases). CDR1 and CDR2 (germline): MRHNA, SNTAGT. V lost 6 bases, J lost 9 bases, and 18 bases lay in between. The CDR3 runs 14 residues.

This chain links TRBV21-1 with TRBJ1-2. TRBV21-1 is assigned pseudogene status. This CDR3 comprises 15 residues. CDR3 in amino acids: CASSKTGGREDGYTF. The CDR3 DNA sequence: TGTGCCAGCAGCAAAACTGGCGGCCGAGAGGATGGCTACACCTTC.

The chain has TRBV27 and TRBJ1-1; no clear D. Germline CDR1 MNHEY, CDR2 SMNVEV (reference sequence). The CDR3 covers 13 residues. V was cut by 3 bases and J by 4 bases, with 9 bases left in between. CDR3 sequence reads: CASSFSVFTEAFF. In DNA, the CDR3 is TGTGCCAGCAGTTTTTCGGTTTTCACTGAAGCTTTCTTT.

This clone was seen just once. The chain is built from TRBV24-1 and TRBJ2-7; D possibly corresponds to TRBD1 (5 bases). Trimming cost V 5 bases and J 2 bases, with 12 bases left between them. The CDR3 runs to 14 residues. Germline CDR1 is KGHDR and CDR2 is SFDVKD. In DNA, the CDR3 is TGTGCCACCAGTGGTCAGGGTTCGCCCTACGAGCAGTACTTC. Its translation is CATSGQGSPYEQYF.

The CDR3 DNA follows: TGTGCCAGCAGTACGGTGGGGGGCTATGGCTACACCTTC. Amino acid sequence: CASSTVGGYGYTF. The rearrangement links TRBV21-1 to TRBJ1-2. TRBV21-1 has pseudogene status. The CDR3 is 13 amino acids.

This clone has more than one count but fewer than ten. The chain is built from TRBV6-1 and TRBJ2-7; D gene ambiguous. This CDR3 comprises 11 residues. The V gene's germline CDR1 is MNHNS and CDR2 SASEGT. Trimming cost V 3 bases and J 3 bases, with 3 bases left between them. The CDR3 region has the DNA TGTGCCAGCAGTGATTACTACGAGCAGTACTTC. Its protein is CASSDYYEQYF.

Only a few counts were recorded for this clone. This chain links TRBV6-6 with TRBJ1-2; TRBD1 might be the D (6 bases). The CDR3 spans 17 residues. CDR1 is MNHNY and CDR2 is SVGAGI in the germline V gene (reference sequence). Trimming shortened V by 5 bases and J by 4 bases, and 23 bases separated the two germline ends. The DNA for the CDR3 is TGTGCCAGCAGTCCGACAGGACCGAAGATCGGGGTCTATGGCTACACCTTC. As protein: CASSPTGPKIGVYGYTF.

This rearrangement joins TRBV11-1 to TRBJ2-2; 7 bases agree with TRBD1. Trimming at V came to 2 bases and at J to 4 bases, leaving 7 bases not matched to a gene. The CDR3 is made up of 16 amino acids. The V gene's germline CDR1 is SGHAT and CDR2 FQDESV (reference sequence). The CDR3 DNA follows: TGTGCCAGCAGCTTACAACAGGGGAGTGGCACCGGGGAGCTGTTTTTT. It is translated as CASSLQQGSGTGELFF.

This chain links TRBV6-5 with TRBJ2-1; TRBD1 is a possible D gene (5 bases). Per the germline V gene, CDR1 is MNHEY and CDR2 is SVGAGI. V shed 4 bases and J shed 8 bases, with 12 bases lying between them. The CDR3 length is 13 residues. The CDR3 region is CASSSRAPDEQFF. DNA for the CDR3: TGTGCCAGCAGTTCCAGGGCCCCGGATGAGCAGTTCTTC.

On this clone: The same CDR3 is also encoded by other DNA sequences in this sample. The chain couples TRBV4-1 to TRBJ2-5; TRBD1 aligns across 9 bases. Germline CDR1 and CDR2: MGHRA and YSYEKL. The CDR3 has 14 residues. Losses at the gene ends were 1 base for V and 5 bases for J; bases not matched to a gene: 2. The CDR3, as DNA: TGCGCCAGCAGCCAAGGACAGGGGGTCGAGACCCAGTACTTC. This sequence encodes CASSQGQGVETQYF.

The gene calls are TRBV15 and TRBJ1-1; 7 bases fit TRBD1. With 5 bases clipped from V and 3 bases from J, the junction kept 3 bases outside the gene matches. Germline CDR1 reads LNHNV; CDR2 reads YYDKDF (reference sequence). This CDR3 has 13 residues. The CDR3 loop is CATSRQGHTEAFF. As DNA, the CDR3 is TGTGCCACCAGCCGACAGGGTCACACTGAAGCTTTCTTT.

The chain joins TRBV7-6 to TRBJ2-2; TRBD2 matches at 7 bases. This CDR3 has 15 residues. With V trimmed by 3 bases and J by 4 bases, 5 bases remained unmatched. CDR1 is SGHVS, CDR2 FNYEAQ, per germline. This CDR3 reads CASSFRQRGTGELFF. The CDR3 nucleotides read TGTGCCAGCAGCTTTCGACAGCGGGGCACCGGGGAGCTGTTTTTT.

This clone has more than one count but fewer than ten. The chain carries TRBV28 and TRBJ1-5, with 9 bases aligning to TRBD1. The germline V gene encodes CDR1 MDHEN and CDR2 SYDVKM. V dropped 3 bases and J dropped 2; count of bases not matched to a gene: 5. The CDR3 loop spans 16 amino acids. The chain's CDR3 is CASSLTGGMGNQPQHF. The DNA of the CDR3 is TGTGCCAGCAGTTTGACAGGGGGTATGGGCAATCAGCCCCAGCATTTT.

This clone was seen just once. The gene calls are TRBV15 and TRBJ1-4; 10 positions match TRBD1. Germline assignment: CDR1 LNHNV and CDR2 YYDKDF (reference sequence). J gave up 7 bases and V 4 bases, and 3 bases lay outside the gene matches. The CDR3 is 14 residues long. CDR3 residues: CATSKGQGFEKLFF. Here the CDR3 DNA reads TGTGCCACCAGCAAGGGACAGGGGTTTGAAAAACTGTTTTTT.

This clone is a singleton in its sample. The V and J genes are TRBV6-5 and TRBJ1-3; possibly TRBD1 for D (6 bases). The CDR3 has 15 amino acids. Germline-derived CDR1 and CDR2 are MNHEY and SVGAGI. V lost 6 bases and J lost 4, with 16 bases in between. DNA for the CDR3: TGTGCCAGCAGCTCCGATCAGGGGTGGGGAAACACCATATATTTT. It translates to CASSSDQGWGNTIYF.

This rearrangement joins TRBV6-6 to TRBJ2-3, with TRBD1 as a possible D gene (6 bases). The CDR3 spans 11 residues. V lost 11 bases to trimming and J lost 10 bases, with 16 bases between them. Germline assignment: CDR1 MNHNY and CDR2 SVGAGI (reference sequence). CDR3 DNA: TGTGCCGCTTGGGGCAGGGGAGCGCAGTATTTT. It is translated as CAAWGRGAQYF.